The source of this T cell receptor (beta chain) is a study of cytomegalovirus exposure and HLA in healthy donors. About the research overall: As released early, the data held 80 million to 90 million unique TCRs from HLA-typed donors. Of 300 to 500 genotyped donors, 81% clustered with self-reported Caucasian donors.

To note about this clone: As yet, its antigen is unknown.

Both 60 Vbeta primers and 13 Jbeta primers went into the PCR. The protocol was immunoSEQ multiplex PCR, while the TCRdb copy is restricted to in-frame clones and leaves out a portion. Of roughly 190,000 clones in the sample, roughly four fifths are singletons; the top ten hold 3.1%. Germline V gene sequence: CDR1 LNHDA, CDR2 SQIVND (reference sequence). The J segment lost 8 bases and the V segment lost 6 bases, leaving 9 bases of the junction unmatched. This CDR3 is 13 amino acids long. General study findings and limits: A likely sequencing artifact accounted for one observed cluster of highly shared sequence variants. It was reported that the classifier diagnosed cytomegalovirus status with high specificity and sensitivity in both the original and validation cohorts.

This sequence originates from a woman aged 25-40 years in good health and CMV-seropositive. Sequences were obtained from PBMCs. The V call is TRBV19, the J call TRBJ1-2, with 7 bases matching TRBD1. The CDR3 region is CASRSGQSKGYTF. CDR3 sequence (DNA): TGTGCCAGTAGGTCGGGACAGAGTAAAGGCTACACCTTC. Filled out from reference TRBV19 and TRBJ1-2, the complete variable domain reads DGGITQSPKYLFRKEGQNVTLSCEQNLNHDAMYWYRQDPGQGLRLIYYSQIVNDFQKGDIAEGYSVSREKKESFPLTVTSAQKNPTAFYLCASRSGQSKGYTFGSGTRLTVV.